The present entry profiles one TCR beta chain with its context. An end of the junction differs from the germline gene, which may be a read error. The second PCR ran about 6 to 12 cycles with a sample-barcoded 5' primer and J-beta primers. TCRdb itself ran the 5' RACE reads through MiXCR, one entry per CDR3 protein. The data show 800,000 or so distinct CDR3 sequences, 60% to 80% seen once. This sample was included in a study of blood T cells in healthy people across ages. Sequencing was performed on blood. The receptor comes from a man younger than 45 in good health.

CDR3 protein: CLTADRGPDEQYF. The CDR3 nucleotides are TGCCTCACAGCGGACAGGGGGCCCGACGAGCAGTACTTC. The J gene is TRBJ2-7, the V gene TRBV10-3, with 11 bases matching TRBD1. Germline values: CDR1 ENHRY, CDR2 SYGVKD. CDR3 length equals 13 residues.